The 3 T cell receptor beta chains in this list originate from one sample, sequenced in a study of Ad26.COV2.S vaccination and SARS-CoV-2 variants. Libraries were prepared by immunoSEQ multiplex PCR; TCRdb keeps only in-frame clonotypes and omits some of them. The data contain 97,000 or so clones, over 60% of them singletons. The sample consisted of peripheral blood, taken after recovery from COVID-19. The receptor source for this set is a human donor who had recovered from COVID-19.

This sequence joins TRBV5-1 and TRBJ1-6; D not resolved. Germline CDR1 is SGHRS and CDR2 is YFSETQ. Trimming pared 4 bases from V and 8 bases from J, leaving 13 bases between. The CDR3 length is 14 residues. CDR3 protein: CASSPSAEYSPLHF. The CDR3 DNA sequence: TGCGCCAGCAGCCCCTCGGCGGAATATTCACCCCTCCACTTT. Full variable domain (outside the CDR3, taken from reference TRBV5-1 and TRBJ1-6): KAGVTQTPRYLIKTRGQQVTLSCSPISGHRSVSWYQQTPGQGLQFLFEYFSETQRNKGNFPGRFSGRQFSNSRSEMNVSTLELGDSALYLCASSPSAEYSPLHFGNGTRLTVT.

V gene TRBV6-2 or TRBV6-3 combines with J gene TRBJ1-2; D remains ambiguous. In germline, CDR1 is MNHEY, CDR2 SVGEGT. CDR3 length: 14 amino acids. V lost 0 bases, J lost 8 bases, and 13 bases lay in between. The CDR3 reads CASSYSADSGGYTF. The CDR3 region has the DNA TGTGCCAGCAGTTACTCGGCGGACTCGGGGGGCTACACCTTC.

This sequence joins TRBV4-3 and TRBJ2-2; no clear D gene. Germline V CDR1 and CDR2: LGHNA, YSLEER. The CDR3 contains 14 residues. The V end lost 4 bases, the J end lost 2 bases, and 8 bases lay between the germline ends. In nucleotides, the CDR3 is TGCGCCAGCAGCCTTTTTATAAACACCGGGGAGCTGTTTTTT. It codes for CASSLFINTGELFF.